Below, 24 T cell receptor beta chains from the same sample are listed, as sequenced in a study of blood T cell repertoires in COVID-19. Some clones are missing from TCRdb's copy, which holds only in-frame ones; the method was immunoSEQ multiplex PCR. This table holds some 250,000 clones, more than 70% found once. The sequencing sample was made of peripheral blood. The receptors were gathered from a man of 80 years or more with acute or convalescent COVID-19.

The V call is TRBV2, the J call TRBJ1-5; weak D call: TRBD1 (6 bases). The V gene lost 8 bases and the J gene lost 4 bases, with 12 bases spanning the gap. The CDR3 loop spans 13 amino acids. Germline V gene sequence: CDR1 SNHLY, CDR2 FYNNEI. Written as DNA, the CDR3 is TGTGCCAGCGGCCGGACAGAGAATCAGCCCCAGCATTTT. Amino acids: CASGRTENQPQHF.

This clone was seen once. This chain links TRBV10-3 with TRBJ1-1; a weak D match, TRBD1 (6 bases). The CDR3 has 15 residues. The germline gives CDR1 ENHRY, CDR2 SYGVKD. Trimming removed 10 bases at V and 1 base at J, with 19 bases between. CDR3 region: CATVPQGKGNTEAFF. Here the CDR3 DNA reads TGTGCCACCGTGCCTCAGGGGAAGGGGAACACTGAAGCTTTCTTT.

This chain uses TRBV28 with TRBJ1-2; D is ambiguous. V lost 6 bases to trimming and J lost 8 bases, with 13 bases between them. This CDR3 has 12 residues. Germline CDR1 and CDR2: MDHEN and SYDVKM. The CDR3 loop reads CASSPQAQGYTF. The CDR3 DNA reads as TGTGCCAGCAGCCCTCAGGCGCAAGGCTACACCTTC.

This clone was detected only once. This chain uses TRBV7-8 with TRBJ2-7; 13 positions match TRBD2. CDR1 and CDR2 (germline): SGHVS, FQNEAQ. The V segment lost 5 bases and the J segment 2 bases; nucleotides outside the gene matches: 3. This CDR3 has 15 amino acids. CDR3 region: CASSRLAGGTYEQYF. The CDR3 DNA follows: TGTGCCAGCAGCCGACTAGCGGGAGGCACCTACGAGCAGTACTTC.

V gene TRBV28 combines with J gene TRBJ2-7; D might be TRBD2 (5 bases). The CDR3 has 14 residues. CDR1 and CDR2 (germline): MDHEN, SYDVKM. V was pared by 5 bases and J by 3 bases, with 14 bases between. The CDR3 spells CASSPQERGYEQYF. CDR3 sequence (DNA): TGTGCCAGCAGTCCCCAGGAACGGGGCTACGAGCAGTACTTC.

The chain joins TRBV7-9 to TRBJ1-6, with 8 bases fitting TRBD1. Trimming removed 6 bases from V and 10 bases from J; junction bases left unmatched: 11. CDR1 SEHNR and CDR2 FQNEAQ come from the germline V gene (reference sequence). The CDR3 has 15 residues. The CDR3: CASRDGQGLGSPLHF. CDR3 nucleotides: TGTGCCAGCAGGGACGGACAGGGTTTGGGATCACCCCTCCACTTT.

The chain has TRBV9 and TRBJ2-5, with 10 bases aligning to TRBD1. Germline CDR1 reads SGDLS; CDR2 reads YYNGEE. This CDR3 has 16 residues. V shed 0 bases, J shed 5 bases, and the junction held 7 bases outside the gene matches. CDR3 nucleotides: TGTGCCAGCAGCGTAGCTCCGGGACAGGGGTCGGAGACCCAGTACTTC. Translated, it gives CASSVAPGQGSETQYF.

The chain is built from TRBV10-3 and TRBJ1-1; D gene uncertain. This CDR3 contains 14 residues. V lost 2 bases and J 0 bases, leaving 7 bases between the germline ends. Germline CDR1 is ENHRY and CDR2 is SYGVKD. The CDR3 bases are TGTGCCATCAGTGAGGAGGGCGTGAACACTGAAGCTTTCTTT. Its protein product is CAISEEGVNTEAFF.

The chain is built from TRBV28 and TRBJ2-7; perhaps TRBD1 as D (6 bases). V was trimmed by 1 base and J by 6 bases, leaving 10 bases between them. Germline V gene sequence: CDR1 MDHEN, CDR2 SYDVKM. This CDR3 region has 13 residues. CDR3 in amino acids: CASSLSVGGEQYF. The CDR3 bases are TGTGCCAGCAGTTTATCGGTAGGGGGCGAGCAGTACTTC.

This clone occurred once. This chain links TRBV6-5 with TRBJ1-1, with D maybe TRBD1 (5 bases). V was shortened by 10 bases and J by 10 bases, with 13 bases between the two germline ends. The CDR3 has 10 amino acids. In germline, CDR1 is MNHEY, CDR2 SVGAGI. CDR3 loop: CATWGVGAFF. The DNA of the CDR3 is TGTGCCACCTGGGGGGTGGGAGCTTTCTTT.

J is TRBJ2-5 and V is TRBV28; D perhaps matches TRBD2 (6 bases). Germline V gene lookup returns CDR1 MDHEN and CDR2 SYDVKM. Trimming removed 6 bases at V and 5 bases at J, with 13 bases between. The CDR3 totals 13 residues. This CDR3 reads CASSPTSRETQYF. CDR3 in DNA: TGTGCCAGCAGCCCAACTAGCCGGGAGACCCAGTACTTC.

The chain has TRBV4-1 and TRBJ2-3; D uncertain. The CDR3 totals 15 residues. Per germline, CDR1 MGHRA and CDR2 YSYEKL. V lost 2 bases to trimming and J lost 2 bases, with 11 bases between them. The chain's CDR3 is CASSQFPGITDTQYF. As DNA, the CDR3 is TGCGCCAGCAGCCAATTCCCAGGAATCACAGATACGCAGTATTTT.

V and J are TRBV5-3 and TRBJ1-2, with 8 bases fitting TRBD1. TRBV5-3 belongs to the ORF category, with a function that is uncertain. This CDR3 contains 16 residues. V shed 4 bases and J 4 bases; nucleotides not matched to a gene: 12. In DNA form, the CDR3 reads TGTGCCAGAAGCAAGGGCCGACAGGGGATGCGCTATGGCTACACCTTC. Translated, it gives CARSKGRQGMRYGYTF.

The gene calls are TRBV6-5 and TRBJ2-2; D unresolved. V dropped 2 bases and J dropped 8 bases, with 6 bases sitting between them. The CDR3 extends over 12 amino acids. Germline V lookup: CDR1 MNHEY, CDR2 SVGAGI. CDR3 amino acids: CASSYGVGELFF. CDR3 coding DNA: TGTGCCAGCAGTTACGGAGTAGGGGAGCTGTTTTTT.

V usage is TRBV6-5 and J usage is TRBJ1-1; possibly TRBD1 for D (5 bases). CDR3 length: 13 residues. The V end was cut by 7 bases, the J end by 7 bases, with 16 bases between. CDR1 is MNHEY, CDR2 SVGAGI, per germline. This chain's CDR3 is CASTWGGNGEAFF. CDR3 nucleotide sequence: TGTGCCAGCACCTGGGGGGGAAATGGTGAAGCTTTCTTT.

The rearrangement uses TRBV7-9 and TRBJ2-2, with TRBD1 as a possible D gene (5 bases). The V gene's germline CDR1 is SEHNR and CDR2 FQNEAQ (reference sequence). Trimming took off 1 base at V and 7 bases at J, with 7 bases between the two ends. This CDR3 is 13 amino acids long. The CDR3 coding sequence is TGTGCCAGCAGCTTAGGGACACTCGGGGAGCTGTTTTTT. Protein sequence: CASSLGTLGELFF.

The chain recombines TRBV6-2 or TRBV6-3 with TRBJ1-1; 8 nucleotides align to TRBD1. Germline V CDR1 and CDR2: MNHEY, SVGEGT. The CDR3 consists of 14 residues. The V and J ends lost 4 bases and 7 bases, in that order; junction bases with no gene match: 8. The CDR3 region has the DNA TGTGCCAGCAGTTCGCTGGACAGGGTGGATGAAGCTTTCTTT. This gives the protein CASSSLDRVDEAFF.

The chain has TRBV19 and TRBJ1-6, with D hard to call. The germline CDR1 and CDR2 sequences are LNHDA and SQIVND (reference sequence). The CDR3 length is 15 residues. Trimming took 1 base from V and 9 from J, leaving 13 bases between them. The CDR3: CASSIAEALSSPLHF. The CDR3 DNA sequence: TGTGCCAGTAGTATAGCGGAGGCCCTCAGTTCACCCCTCCACTTT.

This rearrangement joins TRBV11-3 to TRBJ1-1; weak D call: TRBD1 (6 bases). The germline V gene encodes CDR1 SGHNT and CDR2 YENEEA. V gave up 5 bases and J gave up 2 bases, with 15 bases separating them. This CDR3 is 15 amino acids long. This CDR3 is CASSLGGRFNTEAFF. DNA for the CDR3: TGTGCCAGCAGCCTTGGGGGCCGCTTTAACACTGAAGCTTTCTTT.

The rearrangement joins TRBV18 to TRBJ2-7; 8 bases are shared with TRBD1. Germline assignment: CDR1 KGHSH and CDR2 LQKENI. The length of the CDR3 is 14 residues. Unmatched junction bases numbered 7, after V lost 2 bases and J lost 7 bases. CDR3 loop: CASSPGTGPWEQYF. For the CDR3, the DNA is TGTGCCAGCTCACCAGGGACAGGCCCTTGGGAGCAGTACTTC.

V is TRBV19 and J is TRBJ2-2; D may be TRBD2 (6 bases). The CDR3 sequence is 16 residues long. CDR1 and CDR2 (germline): LNHDA, SQIVND (reference sequence). The germline V and J ends were trimmed by 5 bases and 5 bases, with 18 bases remaining between them. DNA for the CDR3: TGTGCCAGTAGTGGCCGGAGGGTCTTGAGTACCGGGGAGCTGTTTTTT. Amino acids: CASSGRRVLSTGELFF.

The DNA of the CDR3 is TGTGCCAGCACCTTAGCCCCAGAGCGTCCGAGCTCCTACAATGAGCAGTTCTTC. This gives the protein CASTLAPERPSSYNEQFF. The gene calls are TRBV28 and TRBJ2-1, with unresolved D. This CDR3 is built from 18 residues. V was cut by 7 bases and J by 0 bases, with 22 bases left in between. The germline V gene encodes CDR1 MDHEN and CDR2 SYDVKM. The variable domain in full, with the rest retrieved from reference TRBV28 and TRBJ2-1, is DVKVTQSSRYLVKRTGEKVFLECVQDMDHENMFWYRQDPGLGLRLIYFSYDVKMKEKGDIPEGYSVSREKKERFSLILESASTNQTSMYLCASTLAPERPSSYNEQFFGPGTRLTVL.

The chain employs TRBV3-1 (or the pseudogene TRBV3-2) and TRBJ2-3, with 15 bases lining up with TRBD2. Germline V gene data show CDR1 as LGHDT and CDR2 as YNNKEL (reference sequence). The CDR3 contains 19 residues. V trimming: 3 bases; J trimming: 4 bases; junction bases outside the gene matches: 11. The CDR3 is CASSHRAGLAGGRADTQYF. CDR3 nucleotides: TGTGCCAGCAGCCACAGGGCTGGACTAGCGGGGGGGAGGGCAGATACGCAGTATTTT.

This chain uses TRBV5-5 with TRBJ2-1; the match to TRBD2 covers 8 bases. The CDR3 runs to 15 residues. Looked up from germline, CDR1 is SGHKS and CDR2 is YYEKEE (reference sequence). The V gene end was trimmed by 2 bases and the J gene end by 13 bases; junction bases not matched to a gene: 14. The chain's CDR3 is CASSLSGDLSGIQFF. The CDR3 DNA reads as TGTGCCAGCAGCTTAAGTGGGGACCTTAGCGGGATTCAGTTCTTC.